Here is one T cell receptor beta chain with its context. Profiled with immunoSEQ multiplex PCR; TCRdb holds only in-frame clones, not every one. The sample yields under 100,000 clones, about 85% seen once. The sample belongs to a study of memory CD4+ T cells and cytomegalovirus serostatus. The sort gate was single viable CD3+CD4+CD8-CD45RO+ cells for memory CD4+ T cells. This clonotype was obtained from an adult in good health and CMV-seronegative. The sample was memory CD4+ T cells from blood.

CDR3 nucleotide sequence: TGTGCCGGCCGGGACAAGGGTTTCAATGAAAAACTGTTTTTT. Translated, it gives CAGRDKGFNEKLFF. This sequence joins TRBV30 and TRBJ1-4; a weak D match, TRBD1 (6 bases). Germline V CDR1 and CDR2: GTSNPN, SVGIG (reference sequence). V lost 8 bases, J lost 5 bases, and 18 bases lay in between. The CDR3 extends over 14 amino acids.